Detailed here is one TCR beta chain. The target antigen is unknown. Amplification of TCR beta CDR3 regions was performed using RNA transcripts as template. Initially, a first-round RT-PCR of the TCR CDR3 employed the HTBI primer set. Using its own MiXCR run on the multiplex PCR reads, TCRdb lists one record per CDR3 protein. The table includes about 480,000 distinct CDR3 sequences, roughly an eighth detected once. The data were obtained in a study of T cells in Graves' hyperthyroidism and ophthalmopathy. General study findings and limits: In the analysis, a 13 V-J model separated ophthalmopathy from stable hyperthyroidism. Most expanded thyroid clonotypes above 0.001 also appeared in blood.

The PBMCs were taken from 10 ml of fresh peripheral blood. CDR3 length: 16 residues. The V gene lost 0 bases and the J gene lost 3 bases, with 13 bases spanning the gap. CDR1 is KGHSH, CDR2 LQKENI, per germline. Sequenced material: blood. This clonotype originated in a woman aged 18-29 years with Graves' hyperthyroidism. J is TRBJ2-3 and V is TRBV18; D might be TRBD2 (5 bases). CDR3 DNA sequence: TGTGCCAGCTCACCACCCCAAGGGTGGAGGACAGATACGCAGTATTTT. It specifies CASSPPQGWRTDTQYF.